This entry concerns a single T cell receptor beta chain. Its specificity is not known. Germline loops: CDR1 LNHDA, CDR2 SQIVND (reference sequence). The CDR3 has 14 amino acids. The V and J ends lost 2 bases and 6 bases respectively, with 13 bases between them. Alongside a J-beta primer mix, a sample-barcoded 5' primer served in a second PCR lasting roughly 6 to 12 cycles. TCRdb used MiXCR to reprocess the 5' RACE reads, holding one entry per CDR3 protein. The data show some 1,000,000 distinct CDR3 sequences, roughly a quarter seen once. The data derive from a study of blood T cells in healthy people across ages. Whole-study results and caveats: Samples with more naive T cells showed higher observed beta diversity.

The same data also went into a second study, on T cells of mothers and their children.

The TCR comes from a girl aged 2 to 9 in good health. The chain carries TRBV19 and TRBJ1-1; D gene uncertain. The sequenced material came from blood. The CDR3 nucleotides read TGTGCCAGTAGTATAATAGGGTTGACGGCTGAAGCTTTCTTT. Protein sequence: CASSIIGLTAEAFF.